These 5 T cell receptor beta chains share one sample of origin, sequenced in a study of molecular identifiers for immune sequencing clone quantification. TCRdb redid the calling of the PCR reads with MiXCR, one entry per CDR3 protein. The data contain about 65,000 distinct CDR3 sequences, less than 20% of them singletons. The sequenced sample was naive CD8+ T cells from blood, with Jurkat cell RNA spiked in. As to subset: FACS-sorted CD8+CD4-CCR7+CD45RA+ naive T cells. These receptors originate from a human donor in good health. Some libraries in this study had Jurkat cell RNA spiked in.

The chain uses TRBV27 and TRBJ2-1; 8 bases fit TRBD2. J was trimmed by 5 bases and V by 7 bases; bases with no gene match: 13. CDR3 size: 16 residues. Germline V CDR1 and CDR2: MNHEY, SMNVEV (reference sequence). CDR3 DNA: TGTGCCAGCAAACTTTGGTCAGCGGGAGCCCACAATGAGCAGTTCTTC. Translation: CASKLWSAGAHNEQFF.

The chain carries TRBV7-3 and TRBJ2-3; 7 nucleotides agree with TRBD2. Germline CDR1 is SGHTA and CDR2 is FQGTGA. With V trimmed by 4 bases and J by 2 bases, 9 bases remained unmatched. The CDR3 totals 16 residues. In DNA form, the CDR3 reads TGTGCCAGCAGCTCGGGGACGGGAGGATCCACAGATACGCAGTATTTT. It yields the protein CASSSGTGGSTDTQYF.

This clonotype was picked up many times. The chain uses TRBV6-6 and TRBJ2-1; no reliable D call. Trimming took 7 bases from V and 4 from J, leaving 8 bases between them. The CDR3 covers 12 residues. The germline V gene has CDR1 MNHNY and CDR2 SVGAGI (reference sequence). CDR3: CASMQIYNEQFF. The DNA of the CDR3 is TGTGCCAGCATGCAGATTTACAATGAGCAGTTCTTC.

This clonotype has just a few counts. Here the CDR3 DNA reads TGTGCCAGTAGTATGGCGGAGGCTAGCTACGAGCAGTACTTC. This codes for CASSMAEASYEQYF. The rearrangement joins TRBV19 to TRBJ2-7; D possibly corresponds to TRBD2 (5 bases). Germline V gives CDR1 LNHDA, CDR2 SQIVND (reference sequence). There are 14 residues in the CDR3. V lost 3 bases and J 3 bases, leaving 12 bases between the germline ends.

Many counts were recorded for this clonotype. CDR3 in amino acids: CASSLPKEAGGNTGELFF. The CDR3 coding sequence is TGTGCCAGCAGCTTACCAAAAGAGGCGGGAGGGAACACCGGGGAGCTGTTTTTT. The J gene is TRBJ2-2, the V gene TRBV7-8; 8 bases map to TRBD2. Germline V lookup: CDR1 SGHVS, CDR2 FQNEAQ. CDR3 length: 18 amino acids. With V trimmed by 2 bases and J by 1 base, 9 bases remained unmatched.